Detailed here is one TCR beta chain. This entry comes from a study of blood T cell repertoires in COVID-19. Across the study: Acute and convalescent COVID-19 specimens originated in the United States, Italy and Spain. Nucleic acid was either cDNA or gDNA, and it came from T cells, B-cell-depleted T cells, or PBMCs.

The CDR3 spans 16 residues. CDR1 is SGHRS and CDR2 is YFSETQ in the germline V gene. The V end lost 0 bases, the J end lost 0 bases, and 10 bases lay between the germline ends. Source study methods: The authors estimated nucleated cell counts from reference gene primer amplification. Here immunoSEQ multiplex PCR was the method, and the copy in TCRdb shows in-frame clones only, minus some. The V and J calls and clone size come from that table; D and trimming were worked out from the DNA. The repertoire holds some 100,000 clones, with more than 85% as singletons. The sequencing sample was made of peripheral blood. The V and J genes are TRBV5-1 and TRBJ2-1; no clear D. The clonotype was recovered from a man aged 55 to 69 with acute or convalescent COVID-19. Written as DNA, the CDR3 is TGCGCCAGCAGCTTGGGAGGTAGCAGCTCCTACAATGAGCAGTTCTTC. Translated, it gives CASSLGGSSSYNEQFF.